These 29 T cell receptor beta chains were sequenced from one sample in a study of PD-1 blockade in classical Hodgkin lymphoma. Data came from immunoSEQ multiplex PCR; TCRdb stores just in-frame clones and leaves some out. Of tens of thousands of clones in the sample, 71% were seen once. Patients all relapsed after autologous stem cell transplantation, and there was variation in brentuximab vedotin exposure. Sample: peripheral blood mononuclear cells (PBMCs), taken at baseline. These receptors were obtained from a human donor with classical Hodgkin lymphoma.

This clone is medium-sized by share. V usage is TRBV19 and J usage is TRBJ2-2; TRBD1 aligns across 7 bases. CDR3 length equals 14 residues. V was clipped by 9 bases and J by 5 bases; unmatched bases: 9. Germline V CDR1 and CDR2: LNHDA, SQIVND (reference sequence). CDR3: CASRQGPRTGELFF. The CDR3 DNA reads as TGTGCCAGCAGACAGGGCCCGAGGACCGGGGAGCTGTTTTTT.

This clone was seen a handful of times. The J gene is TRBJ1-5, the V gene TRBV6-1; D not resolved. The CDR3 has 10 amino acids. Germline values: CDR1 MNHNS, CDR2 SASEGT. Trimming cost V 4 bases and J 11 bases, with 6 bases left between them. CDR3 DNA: TGTGCCAGCAGTGGTGGAGCCCAGCATTTT. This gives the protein CASSGGAQHF.

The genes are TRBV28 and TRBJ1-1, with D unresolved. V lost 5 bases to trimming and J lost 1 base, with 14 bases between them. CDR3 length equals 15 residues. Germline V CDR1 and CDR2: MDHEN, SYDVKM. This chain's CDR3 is CASSGTGIQNTEAFF. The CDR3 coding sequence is TGTGCCAGCAGTGGCACTGGGATACAGAACACTGAAGCTTTCTTT. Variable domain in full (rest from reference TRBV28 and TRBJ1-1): DVKVTQSSRYLVKRTGEKVFLECVQDMDHENMFWYRQDPGLGLRLIYFSYDVKMKEKGDIPEGYSVSREKKERFSLILESASTNQTSMYLCASSGTGIQNTEAFFGQGTRLTVV.

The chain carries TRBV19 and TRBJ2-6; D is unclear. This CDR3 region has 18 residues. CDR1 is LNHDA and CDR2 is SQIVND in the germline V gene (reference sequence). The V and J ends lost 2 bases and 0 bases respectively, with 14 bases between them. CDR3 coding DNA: TGTGCCAGTAGTATACTGGCATCGTCTCTCTCTGGGGCCAACGTCCTGACTTTC. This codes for CASSILASSLSGANVLTF.

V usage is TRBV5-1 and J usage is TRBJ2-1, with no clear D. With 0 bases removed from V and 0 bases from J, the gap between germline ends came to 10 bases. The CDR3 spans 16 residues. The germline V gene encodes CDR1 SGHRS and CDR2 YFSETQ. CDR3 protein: CASSLGTVLSYNEQFF. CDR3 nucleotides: TGCGCCAGCAGCTTGGGAACGGTCCTCTCCTACAATGAGCAGTTCTTC.

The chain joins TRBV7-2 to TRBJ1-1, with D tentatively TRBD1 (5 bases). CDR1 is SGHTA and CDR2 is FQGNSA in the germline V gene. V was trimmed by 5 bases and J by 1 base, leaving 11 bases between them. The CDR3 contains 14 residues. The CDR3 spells CASSPPRANTEAFF. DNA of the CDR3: TGTGCCAGCAGCCCCCCCAGGGCGAACACTGAAGCTTTCTTT.

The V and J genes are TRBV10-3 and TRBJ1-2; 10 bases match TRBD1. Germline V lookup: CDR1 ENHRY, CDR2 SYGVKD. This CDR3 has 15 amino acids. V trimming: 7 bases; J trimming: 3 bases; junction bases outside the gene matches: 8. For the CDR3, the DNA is TGTGCCATCAAGCCAGAGGACAGGGGGTACTATGGCTACACCTTC. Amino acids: CAIKPEDRGYYGYTF.

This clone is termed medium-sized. This CDR3 is CARRGLERNTGELFF. The CDR3 DNA reads TGTGCCAGACGTGGTCTTGAGCGGAACACCGGGGAGCTGTTTTTT. The rearrangement joins TRBV27 to TRBJ2-2; the D is unclear. V was cut by 9 bases and J by 1 base, with 15 bases left in between. The germline V gene has CDR1 MNHEY and CDR2 SMNVEV (reference sequence). This CDR3 comprises 15 residues.

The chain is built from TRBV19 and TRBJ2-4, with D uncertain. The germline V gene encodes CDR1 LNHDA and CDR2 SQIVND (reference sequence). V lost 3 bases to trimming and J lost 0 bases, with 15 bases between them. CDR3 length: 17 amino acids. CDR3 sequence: CASSIFRTELAKNIQYF. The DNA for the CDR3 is TGTGCCAGTAGTATCTTCCGGACGGAACTAGCCAAAAACATTCAGTACTTC. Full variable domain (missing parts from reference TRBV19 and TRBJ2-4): DGGITQSPKYLFRKEGQNVTLSCEQNLNHDAMYWYRQDPGQGLRLIYYSQIVNDFQKGDIAEGYSVSREKKESFPLTVTSAQKNPTAFYLCASSIFRTELAKNIQYFGAGTRLSVL.

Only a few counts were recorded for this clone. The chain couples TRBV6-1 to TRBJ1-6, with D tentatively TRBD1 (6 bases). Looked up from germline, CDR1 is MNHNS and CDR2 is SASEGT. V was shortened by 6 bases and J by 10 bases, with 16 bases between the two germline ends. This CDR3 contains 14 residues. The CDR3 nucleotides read TGTGCCAGCAGACGGACAGTAGAAGCCTCACCCCTCCACTTT. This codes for CASRRTVEASPLHF.

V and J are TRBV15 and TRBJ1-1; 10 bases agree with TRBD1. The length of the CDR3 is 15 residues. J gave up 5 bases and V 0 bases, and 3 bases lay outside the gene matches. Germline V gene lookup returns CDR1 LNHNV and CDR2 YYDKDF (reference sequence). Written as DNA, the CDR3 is TGTGCCACCAGCAGAGAGGGGACAGGGGAAACTGAAGCTTTCTTT. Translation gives CATSREGTGETEAFF.

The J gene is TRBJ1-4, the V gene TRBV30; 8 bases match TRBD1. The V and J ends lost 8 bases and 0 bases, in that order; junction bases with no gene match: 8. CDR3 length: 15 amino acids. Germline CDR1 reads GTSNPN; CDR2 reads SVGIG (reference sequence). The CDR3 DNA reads TGTGCCCGGGGGGACAGGAAAGCAACTAATGAAAAACTGTTTTTT. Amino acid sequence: CARGDRKATNEKLFF. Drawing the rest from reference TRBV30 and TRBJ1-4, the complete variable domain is SQTIHQWPATLVQPVGSPLSLECTVEGTSNPNLYWYRQAAGRGLQLLFYSVGIGQISSEVPQNLSASRPQDRQFILSSKKLLLSDSGFYLCARGDRKATNEKLFFGSGTQLSVL.

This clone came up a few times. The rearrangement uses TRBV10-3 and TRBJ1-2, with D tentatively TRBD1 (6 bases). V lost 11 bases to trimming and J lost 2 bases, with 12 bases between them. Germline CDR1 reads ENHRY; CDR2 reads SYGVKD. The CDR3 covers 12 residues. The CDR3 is CASKGGNYGYTF. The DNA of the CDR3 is TGTGCCTCCAAAGGGGGGAACTATGGCTACACCTTC.

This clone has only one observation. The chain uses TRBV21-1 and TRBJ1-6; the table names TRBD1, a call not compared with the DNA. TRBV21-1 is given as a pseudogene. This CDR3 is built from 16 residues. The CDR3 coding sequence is TGTGCCAGCAGCAAAGGTCAACAGGGGTCAGGCTCACCCCTCCACTTT. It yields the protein CASSKGQQGSGSPLHF.

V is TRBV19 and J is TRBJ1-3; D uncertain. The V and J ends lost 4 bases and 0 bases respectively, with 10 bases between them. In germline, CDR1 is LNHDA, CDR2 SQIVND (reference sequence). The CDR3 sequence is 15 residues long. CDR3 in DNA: TGTGCCAGTAGTACCCTGCCCCGCTCTGGAAACACCATATATTTT. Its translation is CASSTLPRSGNTIYF.

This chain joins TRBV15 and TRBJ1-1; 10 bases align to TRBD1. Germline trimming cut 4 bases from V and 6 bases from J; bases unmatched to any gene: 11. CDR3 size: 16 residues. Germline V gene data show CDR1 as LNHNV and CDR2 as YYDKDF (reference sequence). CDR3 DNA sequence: TGTGCCACCAGCATACCGGGACAGGGGAAAGATGCTGAAGCTTTCTTT. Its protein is CATSIPGQGKDAEAFF.

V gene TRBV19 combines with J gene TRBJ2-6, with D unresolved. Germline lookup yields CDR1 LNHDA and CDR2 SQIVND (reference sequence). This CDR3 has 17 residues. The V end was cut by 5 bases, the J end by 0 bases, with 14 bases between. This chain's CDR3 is CASSPLDRPSGANVLTF. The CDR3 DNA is TGTGCCAGTAGTCCCCTGGACCGCCCCTCTGGGGCCAACGTCCTGACTTTC.

CDR3 sequence: CASSQADRGNSPLHF. CDR3 bases: TGCGCCAGCAGCCAAGCGGACAGAGGAAATTCACCCCTCCACTTT. The chain uses TRBV4-1 and TRBJ1-6, with D tentatively TRBD1 (6 bases). Germline CDR1 MGHRA, CDR2 YSYEKL. V was shortened by 1 base and J by 7 bases, with 11 bases between the two germline ends. The CDR3 runs to 15 residues.

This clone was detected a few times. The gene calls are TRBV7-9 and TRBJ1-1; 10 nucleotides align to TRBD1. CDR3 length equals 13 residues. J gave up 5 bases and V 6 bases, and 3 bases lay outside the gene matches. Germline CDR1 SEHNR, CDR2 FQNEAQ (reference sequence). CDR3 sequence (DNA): TGTGCCAGCAGACGGACAGGGGGGACTGAAGCTTTCTTT. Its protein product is CASRRTGGTEAFF.

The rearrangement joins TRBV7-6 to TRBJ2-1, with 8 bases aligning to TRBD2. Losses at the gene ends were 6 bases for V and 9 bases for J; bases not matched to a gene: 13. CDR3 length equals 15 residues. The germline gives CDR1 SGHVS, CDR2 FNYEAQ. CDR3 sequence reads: CASSLSGTLGGEQFF. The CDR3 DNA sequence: TGTGCCAGCAGTCTTAGCGGGACCCTGGGGGGTGAGCAGTTCTTC.

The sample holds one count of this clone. The CDR3 DNA reads TGCGCCAGCAGCCAAGACAGGGAAGAGACCCAGTACTTC. Its translation: CASSQDREETQYF. The genes are TRBV4-3 and TRBJ2-5; TRBD1 is a possible D gene (5 bases). The germline gives CDR1 LGHNA, CDR2 YSLEER. The CDR3 is made up of 13 amino acids. Between the trimmed V and J ends, which lost 0 bases and 3 bases, there was a span of 5 bases.

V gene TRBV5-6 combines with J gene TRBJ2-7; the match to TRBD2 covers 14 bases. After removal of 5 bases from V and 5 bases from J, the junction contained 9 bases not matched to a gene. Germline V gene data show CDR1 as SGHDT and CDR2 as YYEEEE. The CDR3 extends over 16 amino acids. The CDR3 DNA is TGTGCCAGCAGTTCCGGGACTAGCGGGAGTTTCAACGAGCAGTACTTC. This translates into CASSSGTSGSFNEQYF.

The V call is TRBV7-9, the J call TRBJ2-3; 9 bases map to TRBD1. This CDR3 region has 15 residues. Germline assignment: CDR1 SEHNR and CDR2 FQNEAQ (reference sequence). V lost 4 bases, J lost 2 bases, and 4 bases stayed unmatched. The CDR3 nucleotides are TGTGCCAGCAGCTACTGGGACAGGGTCACAGATACGCAGTATTTT. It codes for CASSYWDRVTDTQYF.

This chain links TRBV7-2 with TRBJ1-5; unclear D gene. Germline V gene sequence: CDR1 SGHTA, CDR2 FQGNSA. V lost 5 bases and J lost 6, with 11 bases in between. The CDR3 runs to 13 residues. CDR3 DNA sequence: TGTGCCAGCAGCCGCGTAGGCGGTCAGCCCCAGCATTTT. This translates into CASSRVGGQPQHF.

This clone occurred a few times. CDR3 region: CASSQAGTDTQYF. In nucleotides, the CDR3 is TGTGCCAGCAGCCAAGCGGGCACAGATACGCAGTATTTT. The gene calls are TRBV7-2 and TRBJ2-3; D is possibly TRBD2 (5 bases). This CDR3 comprises 13 residues. Trimming pared 5 bases from V and 1 base from J, leaving 7 bases between. CDR1 and CDR2 (germline): SGHTA, FQGNSA.

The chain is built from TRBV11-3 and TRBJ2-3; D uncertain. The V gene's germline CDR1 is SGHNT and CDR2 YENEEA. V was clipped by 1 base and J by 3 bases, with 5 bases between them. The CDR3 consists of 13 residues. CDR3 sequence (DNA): TGTGCCAGCAGCTTAGGCCCAACAGATACGCAGTATTTT. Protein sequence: CASSLGPTDTQYF.

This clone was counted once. The CDR3 loop is CASSIGPGLLTDTQYF. DNA for the CDR3: TGTGCCAGTAGTATAGGGCCGGGACTACTCACAGATACGCAGTATTTT. The chain couples TRBV19 to TRBJ2-3; 7 nucleotides align to TRBD2. The CDR3 is made up of 16 amino acids. The ends lost 1 base at V and 2 bases at J; junction bases unmatched: 6. Looked up from germline, CDR1 is LNHDA and CDR2 is SQIVND (reference sequence).

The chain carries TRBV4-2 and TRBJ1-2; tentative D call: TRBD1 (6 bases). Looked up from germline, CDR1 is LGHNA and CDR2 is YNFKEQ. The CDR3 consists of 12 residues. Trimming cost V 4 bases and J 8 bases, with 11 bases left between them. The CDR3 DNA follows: TGTGCCAGCAGCCCACAGGGAAGGGGCTACACCTTC. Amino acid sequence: CASSPQGRGYTF.

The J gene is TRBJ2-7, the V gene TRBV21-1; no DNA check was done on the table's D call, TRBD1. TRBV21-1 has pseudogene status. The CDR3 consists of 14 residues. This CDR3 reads CASSRDRGIHEQYV. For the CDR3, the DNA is TGTGCCAGCAGTCGGGACAGGGGTATCCACGAGCAGTACGTC.